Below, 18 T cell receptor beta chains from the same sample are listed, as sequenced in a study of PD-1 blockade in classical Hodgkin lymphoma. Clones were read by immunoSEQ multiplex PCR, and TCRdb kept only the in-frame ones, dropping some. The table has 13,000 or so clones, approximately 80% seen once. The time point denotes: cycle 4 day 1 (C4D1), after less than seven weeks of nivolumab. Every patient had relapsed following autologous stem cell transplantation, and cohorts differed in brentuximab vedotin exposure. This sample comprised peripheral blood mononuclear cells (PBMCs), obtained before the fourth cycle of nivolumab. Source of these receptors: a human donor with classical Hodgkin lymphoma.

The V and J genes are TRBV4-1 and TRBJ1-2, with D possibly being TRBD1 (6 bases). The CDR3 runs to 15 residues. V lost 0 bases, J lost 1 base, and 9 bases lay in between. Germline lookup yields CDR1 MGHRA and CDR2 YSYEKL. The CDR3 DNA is TGCGCCAGCAGCCAAGAGACAGGCGTTAACTATGGCTACACCTTC. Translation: CASSQETGVNYGYTF.

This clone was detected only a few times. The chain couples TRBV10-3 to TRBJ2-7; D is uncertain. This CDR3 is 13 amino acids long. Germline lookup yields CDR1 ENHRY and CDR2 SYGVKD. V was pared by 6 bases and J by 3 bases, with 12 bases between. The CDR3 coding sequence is TGTGCCATCAGATGGGCAGTAGGCTACGAGCAGTACTTC. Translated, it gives CAIRWAVGYEQYF.

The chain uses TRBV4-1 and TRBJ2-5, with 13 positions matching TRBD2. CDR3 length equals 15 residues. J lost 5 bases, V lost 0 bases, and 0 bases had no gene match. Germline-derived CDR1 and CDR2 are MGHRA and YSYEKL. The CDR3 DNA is TGCGCCAGCAGCCAAGAGGGACTAGCGGGGGAGACCCAGTACTTC. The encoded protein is CASSQEGLAGETQYF.

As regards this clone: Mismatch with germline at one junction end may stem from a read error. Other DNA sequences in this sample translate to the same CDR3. This CDR3 reads CASSHRTGRPLHF. Here the CDR3 DNA reads TGCGCCAGCAGCCATCGGACAGGGAGGCCCCTCCACTTT. The rearrangement links TRBV5-4 to TRBJ1-6; TRBD1 matches at 8 bases. The CDR3 is made up of 13 amino acids. Germline values: CDR1 SGHNT, CDR2 YYREEE (reference sequence).

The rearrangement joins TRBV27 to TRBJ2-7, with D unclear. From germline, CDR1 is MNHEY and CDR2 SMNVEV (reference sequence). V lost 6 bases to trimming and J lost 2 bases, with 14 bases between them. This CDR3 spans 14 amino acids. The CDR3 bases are TGTGCCAGCAGGGATCCGGGTCTTACCTACGAGCAGTACTTC. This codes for CASRDPGLTYEQYF.

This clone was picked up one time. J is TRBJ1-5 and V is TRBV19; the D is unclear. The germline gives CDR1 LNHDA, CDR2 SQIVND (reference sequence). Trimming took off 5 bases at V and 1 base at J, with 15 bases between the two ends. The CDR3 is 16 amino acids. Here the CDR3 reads CASSRMNGLSNQPQHF. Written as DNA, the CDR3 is TGTGCCAGTAGTCGAATGAATGGGCTGAGCAATCAGCCCCAGCATTTT.

Written as DNA, the CDR3 is TGCGCCAGCAGCCAAGATTTCAGGGCAACTAACTATGGCTACACCTTC. Translating gives CASSQDFRATNYGYTF. The V gene is TRBV4-3, the J gene TRBJ1-2; D might be TRBD1 (5 bases). Trimming removed 0 bases at V and 0 bases at J, with 11 bases between. CDR1 LGHNA and CDR2 YSLEER come from the germline V gene. The CDR3 loop spans 16 amino acids.

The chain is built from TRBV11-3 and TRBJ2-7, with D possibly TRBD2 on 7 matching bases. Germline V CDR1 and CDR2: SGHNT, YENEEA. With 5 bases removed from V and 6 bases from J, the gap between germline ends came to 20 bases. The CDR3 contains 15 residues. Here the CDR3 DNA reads TGTGCCAGCAGCGAAGGGGGGACTAAAGGGACCGAGCAGTACTTC. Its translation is CASSEGGTKGTEQYF.

The CDR3 sequence: CASSSLGQSTDTQYF. Written as DNA, the CDR3 is TGTGCCAGCAGCTCCCTCGGACAGTCCACAGATACGCAGTATTTT. J is TRBJ2-3 and V is TRBV7-3; tentatively, D is TRBD1 (6 bases). Germline CDR1 SGHTA, CDR2 FQGTGA. The CDR3 extends over 15 amino acids. Trimming left V 4 bases short and J 2 bases short, with 13 bases between.

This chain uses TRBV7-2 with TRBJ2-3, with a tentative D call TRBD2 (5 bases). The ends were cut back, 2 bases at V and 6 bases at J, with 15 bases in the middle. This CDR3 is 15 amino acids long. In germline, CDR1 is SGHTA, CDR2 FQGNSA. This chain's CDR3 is CASSLSVTRVDTQYF. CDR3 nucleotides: TGTGCCAGCAGCTTATCGGTCACTAGAGTCGATACGCAGTATTTT.

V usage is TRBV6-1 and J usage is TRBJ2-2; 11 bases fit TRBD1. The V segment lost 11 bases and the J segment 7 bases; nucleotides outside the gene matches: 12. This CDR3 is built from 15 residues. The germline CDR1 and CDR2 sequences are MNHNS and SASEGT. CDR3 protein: CAGRAGQGDVGELFF. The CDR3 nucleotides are TGTGCCGGTAGAGCGGGACAGGGGGATGTCGGGGAGCTGTTTTTT.

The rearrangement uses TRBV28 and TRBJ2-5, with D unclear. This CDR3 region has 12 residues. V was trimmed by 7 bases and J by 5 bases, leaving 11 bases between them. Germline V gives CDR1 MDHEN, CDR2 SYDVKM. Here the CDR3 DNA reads TGTGCCAGCATCGGGCCGGCGGAGACCCAGTACTTC. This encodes CASIGPAETQYF.

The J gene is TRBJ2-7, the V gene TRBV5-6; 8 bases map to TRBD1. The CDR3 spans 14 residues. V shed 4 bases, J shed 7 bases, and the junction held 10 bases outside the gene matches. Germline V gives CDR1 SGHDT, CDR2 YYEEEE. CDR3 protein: CASSAGQGTREQYF. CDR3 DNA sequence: TGTGCCAGCAGCGCCGGACAGGGTACGAGAGAGCAGTACTTC.

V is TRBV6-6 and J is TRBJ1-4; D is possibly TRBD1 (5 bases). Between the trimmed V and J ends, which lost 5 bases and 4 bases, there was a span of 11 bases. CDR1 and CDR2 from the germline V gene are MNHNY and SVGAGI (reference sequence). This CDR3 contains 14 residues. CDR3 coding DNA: TGTGCCAGCAGTGCGGGACGGAGTAATGAAAAACTGTTTTTT. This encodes CASSAGRSNEKLFF.

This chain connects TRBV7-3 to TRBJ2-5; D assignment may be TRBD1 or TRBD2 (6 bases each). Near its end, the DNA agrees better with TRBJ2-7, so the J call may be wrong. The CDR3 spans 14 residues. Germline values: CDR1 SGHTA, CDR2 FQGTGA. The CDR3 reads CASSLRGVEDEQYF. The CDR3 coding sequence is TGTGCCAGCAGCCTAAGGGGGGTGGAGGACGAGCAGTACTTC.

CDR3 amino acids: CATMGTTGRGDQPQHF. CDR3 DNA: TGTGCCACAATGGGTACGACAGGGAGAGGGGATCAGCCCCAGCATTTT. The rearrangement links TRBV10-3 to TRBJ1-5; 7 bases fit TRBD1. The CDR3 runs to 16 residues. The V gene end was trimmed by 10 bases and the J gene end by 5 bases; junction bases not matched to a gene: 17. Germline CDR1 reads ENHRY; CDR2 reads SYGVKD.

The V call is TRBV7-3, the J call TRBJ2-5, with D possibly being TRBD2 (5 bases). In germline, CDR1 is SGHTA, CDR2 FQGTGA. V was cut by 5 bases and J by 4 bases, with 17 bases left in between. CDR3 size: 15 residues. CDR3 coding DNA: TGTGCCAGCAGCCGCGATCCGTACGGACTAGAGACCCAGTACTTC. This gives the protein CASSRDPYGLETQYF.

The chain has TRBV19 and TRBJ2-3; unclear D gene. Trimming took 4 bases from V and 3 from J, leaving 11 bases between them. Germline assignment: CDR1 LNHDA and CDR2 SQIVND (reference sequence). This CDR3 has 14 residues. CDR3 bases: TGTGCCAGTAGTAGGGTAGCTTTTACAGATACGCAGTATTTT. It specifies CASSRVAFTDTQYF.